The TCR beta chain under discussion was sequenced for a study of blood T cell repertoires in COVID-19 (TCRdb year 2020). Some background on the complete study: Samples from collaborators originated in the United States, Italy and Spain and spanned both the acute and convalescent phases of COVID-19. Where available, HLA class I and class II types were taken from metadata supplied by the sample provider and were not determined by assay-based typing. Subjects who had been exposed to COVID-19, were actively infected with it, or had recovered from it provided the deeply sampled blood TCRbeta repertoires that made up the dataset. The material from the prospective study consisted of cDNA or gDNA derived from T cells, B-cell-depleted T cells, or PBMCs. The repertoires were released in a freely available public database intended as a resource for research on the immune response to SARS-CoV-2. Samples were obtained from the ongoing ImmuneRACE study (first 160 participants) and from over a thousand subjects provided by 6 global collaborators. Nearly every sample came with metadata listing a de-identified subject ID, COVID-19 status, age in years and sex.

TCRbeta CDR3 regions were amplified from genomic DNA by means of the immunoSEQ Assay, a bias-controlled multiplex PCR. The paper's processing steps were these. The number of nucleated cells in each sample was estimated by amplification of reference gene primers within the assay. To quantify the absolute abundance of each unique TCRbeta CDR3 rearrangement, sequence reads were collapsed and filtered. Productive Simpson clonality was computed per sample as the square root of Simpson's diversity index over productive rearrangements. What TCRdb holds here is the immuneACCESS table cut down to in-frame rearrangements. Part of the clones is not present; checked against another copy, under half of the missing clones reflect an unresolved V gene, and the others are unexplained. The D gene and trimming were derived from the DNA, and the V and J assignments and clone size from that table. This sample holds around 100,000 clones; more than 75% were observed only once. 7% to 9% of the sample comes from the top ten.

A remark on this clone: Its target antigen remains unknown. No much larger clone exists at a distance of one base, and base qualities are not known.

Findings and caveats that apply to the study as a whole: Clinical and demographic metadata were provided uncurated, with the amount varying by source and participant.

Based on the germline V gene, the CDR1 and CDR2 sequences are MDHEN and SYDVKM. Its CDR3 holds 15 amino acids, cysteine through phenylalanine. Left in the record is the CDR3 DNA by itself, 45 bases read in frame from the first base. V is trimmed back by 2 bases and J by 0 bases, and the junction contains 3 bases that no gene match accounts for. Collaborating institutions collected whole blood in K2EDTA tubes following their own protocols. For TCRbeta analysis, collaborators shipped samples in one of three forms: frozen whole blood, isolated PBMCs, or DNA extracted from either of those sample types. This receptor was obtained from a human donor with acute or convalescent COVID-19. The donor label of this sample is uncertain. The sequence links TRBV28 to TRBJ2-7; 8 middle bases align to TRBD2. The sample consisted of peripheral blood. At the DNA level, the sequence is TGTGCCAGCAGTTTAGCGGGGGGCCCCTCCTACGAGCAGTACTTC. It is translated as CASSLAGGPSYEQYF.